The clone carrying this T cell receptor beta chain was recorded once. This specimen comes from a study of OX40 agonist ivuxolimab in advanced cancers. Study background: Patients receiving dose escalation had hepatocellular carcinoma, melanoma, renal cell or head and neck cancer.

The CDR3 runs to 14 residues. Germline CDR1 is LNHDA and CDR2 is SQIVND (reference sequence). V was cut by 7 bases and J by 3 bases, with 16 bases left in between. Data came from immunoSEQ multiplex PCR; TCRdb stores just in-frame clones and leaves some out. Counted here are around 60,000 clones, under 85% occurring once; the ten biggest clones make up roughly 6.3%. The sequence came from an adult with an advanced solid tumor such as melanoma, head and neck, liver or kidney cancer. The specimen was CD4+ or CD8+ T cells sorted from blood, collected in a trial of the OX40 agonist ivuxolimab. The chain combines TRBV19 with TRBJ2-7; D assignment may be TRBD1 or TRBD2 (5 bases each). CDR3: CASNPPGRHYEQYF. As DNA, the CDR3 is TGTGCCAGTAACCCACCGGGACGGCACTACGAGCAGTACTTC.